This T cell receptor (beta chain) was observed in a study of blood T cell repertoires in COVID-19. Overall study: Material from acute and convalescent COVID-19 was sourced from the United States, Italy and Spain. From T cells, B-cell-depleted T cells, or PBMCs came the material, which was cDNA or gDNA.

The J segment lost 1 base and the V segment lost 5 bases, leaving 8 bases of the junction unmatched. CDR3 length: 16 amino acids. Germline V gene sequence: CDR1 SNHLY, CDR2 FYNNEI. Per the original methods: Reference gene primers were amplified, and this amplification served to estimate nucleated cell counts. Method: immunoSEQ multiplex PCR; TCRdb's copy keeps in-frame clones and lacks some. Clone size and V and J calls were adopted from that table, with D and trimming inferred from the DNA. The sample has about 60,000 clones, approximately 82% seen once. Input material: peripheral blood. The J gene is TRBJ2-3, the V gene TRBV2; 8 bases map to TRBD2. The sequence was collected from a man in his sixties with acute or convalescent COVID-19. In nucleotides, the CDR3 is TGTGCCAGCAGTTCCGGGACTAGGGGGGGCACAGATACGCAGTATTTT. This translates into CASSSGTRGGTDTQYF.